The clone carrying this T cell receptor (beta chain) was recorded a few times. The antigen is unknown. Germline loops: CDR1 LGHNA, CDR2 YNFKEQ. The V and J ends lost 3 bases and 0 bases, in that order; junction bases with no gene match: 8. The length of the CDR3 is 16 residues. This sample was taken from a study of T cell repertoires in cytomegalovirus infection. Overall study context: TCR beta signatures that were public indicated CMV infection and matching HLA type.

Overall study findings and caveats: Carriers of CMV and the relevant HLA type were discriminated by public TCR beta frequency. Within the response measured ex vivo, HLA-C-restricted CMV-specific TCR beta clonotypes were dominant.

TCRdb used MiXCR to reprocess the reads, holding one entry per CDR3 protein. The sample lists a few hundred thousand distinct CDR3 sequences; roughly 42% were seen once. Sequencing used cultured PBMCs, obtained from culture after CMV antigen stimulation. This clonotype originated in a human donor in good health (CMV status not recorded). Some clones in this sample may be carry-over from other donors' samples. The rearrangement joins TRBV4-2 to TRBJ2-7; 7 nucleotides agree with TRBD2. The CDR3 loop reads CASSHVSGASSYEQYF. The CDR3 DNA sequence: TGTGCCAGCAGCCATGTAAGCGGGGCAAGCTCCTACGAGCAGTACTTC.